This T cell receptor beta chain was obtained from a study of CD8 T cells in ankylosing spondylitis. Whole-study results and caveats: What appeared characteristic of ankylosing spondylitis blood was a TCR beta motif of several highly homologous variants. The study looked at matched synovial fluid samples from ankylosing spondylitis patients. Disease-linked clones were reported to be significantly enriched there. Earlier literature documents some of the motif variants in reactive arthritis synovial fluid and blood.

Quantitative barcoded 5'-RACE was used to prepare TCR beta libraries. In TCRdb, the 5' RACE reads were re-called with MiXCR into one record per CDR3 protein. The repertoire consists of fewer than 550,000 distinct CDR3 sequences, with under 5.5% occurring once and the leading ten covering roughly 3.2%. The sample holds many counts of this clonotype. Its target is unknown. The CDR3 extends over 15 amino acids. Germline V gene data show CDR1 as MNHEY and CDR2 as SMNVEV (reference sequence). The V and J ends lost 5 bases and 2 bases respectively, with 16 bases between them. This rearrangement joins TRBV27 to TRBJ2-7; D gene unclear. The sample consisted of blood, either unsorted or a sorted T cell fraction (not recorded which). This receptor was taken from a male donor with ankylosing spondylitis. The CDR3 reads CASSPTRTVPYEQYF. The DNA of the CDR3 is TGTGCCAGCAGTCCAACCAGGACGGTCCCCTACGAGCAGTACTTC.